This passage covers 16 T cell receptor beta chains from one sample sequenced in a study of T cells in Graves' hyperthyroidism and ophthalmopathy. Template material for amplifying TCR beta CDR3 regions consisted of RNA transcripts. First-round RT-PCR targeting the TCR CDR3 was performed with the HTBI primer set. One entry per CDR3 protein results from TCRdb running MiXCR on the multiplex PCR reads. The sample has around 690,000 distinct CDR3 sequences, 15% to 20% seen once. Sequencing used blood. Source of these receptors: a man between 50 and 59 years old with Graves' hyperthyroidism.

This clonotype was seen at least ten times. The genes are TRBV12-3 or TRBV12-4 and TRBJ1-2; 8 bases line up with TRBD1. Trimming at V came to 5 bases and at J to 10 bases, leaving 9 bases not matched to a gene. The CDR3 totals 13 residues. The chain's CDR3 is CASSPMDRVDYTF. The DNA for the CDR3 is TGTGCCAGCAGTCCTATGGACAGGGTAGACTACACCTTC.

This clonotype was counted at least ten times. The chain uses TRBV28 and TRBJ1-6; D is undetermined. This CDR3 region has 13 residues. Germline V gene sequence: CDR1 MDHEN, CDR2 SYDVKM. Trimming took 8 bases from V and 6 from J, leaving 11 bases between them. The chain's CDR3 is CASASLSNSPLHF. The CDR3 nucleotides read TGTGCCAGCGCCAGTTTATCTAATTCACCCCTCCACTTT. Drawing the rest from reference TRBV28 and TRBJ1-6, the complete variable domain is DVKVTQSSRYLVKRTGEKVFLECVQDMDHENMFWYRQDPGLGLRLIYFSYDVKMKEKGDIPEGYSVSREKKERFSLILESASTNQTSMYLCASASLSNSPLHFGNGTRLTVT.

This clonotype was seen at least ten times. This chain connects TRBV24-1 to TRBJ1-2, with 7 positions matching TRBD1. From germline, CDR1 is KGHDR and CDR2 SFDVKD. The CDR3 runs 15 residues. V shed 2 bases, J shed 3 bases, and the junction held 5 bases outside the gene matches. The CDR3 bases are TGTGCCACCAGTGATTCGACAGGGAACGACTATGGCTACACCTTC. Protein sequence: CATSDSTGNDYGYTF.

DNA for the CDR3: TGTGCCAGCAGCCAAGAGGCCCGCACAGATACGCAGTATTTT. Amino acids: CASSQEARTDTQYF. The chain employs TRBV3-1 and TRBJ2-3; the D is unclear. From germline, CDR1 is LGHDT and CDR2 YNNKEL (reference sequence). V shed 0 bases and J shed 1 base, with 5 bases lying between them. The CDR3 loop spans 14 amino acids.

This clonotype was observed a handful of times. The rearrangement uses TRBV27 and TRBJ2-2; no reliable D call. The length of the CDR3 is 16 residues. CDR1 is MNHEY, CDR2 SMNVEV, per germline (reference sequence). Deletions cut 1 base from V and 0 bases from J, with 9 bases between. Written as DNA, the CDR3 is TGTGCCAGCAGTTTATTTCCTCAAACGAACACCGGGGAGCTGTTTTTT. This codes for CASSLFPQTNTGELFF.

This clonotype was counted ten times or more. Here the CDR3 reads CASSLGEGPGTEAFF. In nucleotides, the CDR3 is TGTGCCAGTAGCCTAGGGGAGGGCCCCGGGACTGAAGCTTTCTTT. The J gene is TRBJ1-1, the V gene TRBV19; possibly TRBD1 for D (5 bases). V gave up 6 bases and J gave up 5 bases, with 19 bases separating them. Germline CDR1 LNHDA, CDR2 SQIVND (reference sequence). This CDR3 spans 15 amino acids.

This rearrangement joins TRBV4-1 to TRBJ1-1; 8 positions match TRBD1. V shed 3 bases and J 5 bases; nucleotides not matched to a gene: 11. CDR3 length: 16 residues. Germline CDR1 is MGHRA and CDR2 is YSYEKL. The CDR3 DNA is TGCGCCAGCAGCCAGGGAAACGACAGGGGATATACTGAAGCTTTCTTT. The encoded protein is CASSQGNDRGYTEAFF.

This clonotype was recorded at least ten times. V is TRBV28 and J is TRBJ2-3; D gene unclear. CDR1 and CDR2 (germline): MDHEN, SYDVKM. The V gene lost 5 bases and the J gene lost 1 base, with 13 bases spanning the gap. CDR3 length equals 15 residues. The CDR3: CASSRDFRGTDTQYF. The CDR3 coding sequence is TGTGCCAGCAGTCGCGACTTTCGTGGCACAGATACGCAGTATTTT.

Only a few counts were recorded for this clonotype. The V and J genes are TRBV20-1 and TRBJ1-1; the match to TRBD1 covers 8 bases. From germline, CDR1 is DFQATT and CDR2 SNEGSKA (reference sequence). The CDR3 extends over 14 amino acids. Trimming cost V 5 bases and J 1 base; bases outside gene matches: 6. CDR3 bases: TGCAGTGCTTGCCAGGGGGCCGGGAACACTGAAGCTTTCTTT. Translated: CSACQGAGNTEAFF.

This clonotype was seen many times. J is TRBJ1-1 and V is TRBV5-1; D call uncertain. The ends were cut back, 0 bases at V and 2 bases at J, with 11 bases in the middle. Germline V lookup: CDR1 SGHRS, CDR2 YFSETQ. CDR3 length: 15 amino acids. In DNA, the CDR3 is TGCGCCAGCAGCTTGGGGTCTGGATCTAACACTGAAGCTTTCTTT. Amino acids: CASSLGSGSNTEAFF.

This clonotype showed up many times. V usage is TRBV11-2 and J usage is TRBJ2-7; the match to TRBD1 covers 9 bases. The CDR3 contains 15 residues. J was trimmed by 5 bases and V by 5 bases; bases with no gene match: 10. Germline loops: CDR1 SGHAT, CDR2 FQNNGV. The CDR3 nucleotides are TGTGCCAGCAGCCACCCCTGGGACAGGGACCACGAGCAGTACTTC. Its translation is CASSHPWDRDHEQYF.

In this sample, this clonotype turned up many times. V usage is TRBV28 and J usage is TRBJ1-3; D unclear. Per germline, CDR1 MDHEN and CDR2 SYDVKM. The CDR3 runs to 14 residues. V was shortened by 5 bases and J by 2 bases, with 10 bases between the two germline ends. The CDR3 region has the DNA TGTGCCAGCAGTGCCGGTGGGACTGGAAACACCATATATTTT. The encoded protein is CASSAGGTGNTIYF.

This clonotype was detected many times. The rearrangement joins TRBV13 to TRBJ2-7; possible D gene TRBD1, 6 bases. Per the germline V gene, CDR1 is PRHDT and CDR2 is FYEKMQ (reference sequence). V was clipped by 4 bases and J by 4 bases, with 11 bases between them. The CDR3 has 13 amino acids. The CDR3, as DNA: TGTGCCAGCAGCTCACAACAGGGATACGAGCAGTACTTC. Translation gives CASSSQQGYEQYF.

This clonotype was seen a handful of times. This chain links TRBV6-1 with TRBJ2-4; 14 bases fit TRBD2. Per germline, CDR1 MNHNS and CDR2 SASEGT. This CDR3 comprises 15 residues. V gave up 6 bases and J gave up 9 bases; unmatched junction bases: 7. This chain's CDR3 is CASSPGTSGSAIQYF. The CDR3 coding sequence is TGTGCCAGCAGCCCCGGGACTAGCGGGAGTGCCATTCAGTACTTC.

The table lists this clonotype with many counts. V usage is TRBV29-1 and J usage is TRBJ2-5, with a weak D call TRBD2 (6 bases). The CDR3 runs 14 residues. The germline V and J ends were trimmed by 4 bases and 4 bases, with 16 bases remaining between them. From germline, CDR1 is SQVTM and CDR2 ANQGSEA. The CDR3 protein is CSVVGLHVGETQYF. The CDR3 nucleotides read TGCAGCGTTGTGGGACTCCATGTGGGAGAGACCCAGTACTTC.

The sample holds many counts of this clonotype. This rearrangement joins TRBV24-1 to TRBJ2-7; 13 positions match TRBD2. With 6 bases clipped from V and 4 bases from J, the junction kept 8 bases outside the gene matches. In germline, CDR1 is KGHDR, CDR2 SFDVKD. This CDR3 spans 16 amino acids. The CDR3 sequence is CATSPGGTSGIYEQYF. CDR3 nucleotide sequence: TGTGCCACCAGTCCAGGAGGGACTAGCGGGATTTACGAGCAGTACTTC.